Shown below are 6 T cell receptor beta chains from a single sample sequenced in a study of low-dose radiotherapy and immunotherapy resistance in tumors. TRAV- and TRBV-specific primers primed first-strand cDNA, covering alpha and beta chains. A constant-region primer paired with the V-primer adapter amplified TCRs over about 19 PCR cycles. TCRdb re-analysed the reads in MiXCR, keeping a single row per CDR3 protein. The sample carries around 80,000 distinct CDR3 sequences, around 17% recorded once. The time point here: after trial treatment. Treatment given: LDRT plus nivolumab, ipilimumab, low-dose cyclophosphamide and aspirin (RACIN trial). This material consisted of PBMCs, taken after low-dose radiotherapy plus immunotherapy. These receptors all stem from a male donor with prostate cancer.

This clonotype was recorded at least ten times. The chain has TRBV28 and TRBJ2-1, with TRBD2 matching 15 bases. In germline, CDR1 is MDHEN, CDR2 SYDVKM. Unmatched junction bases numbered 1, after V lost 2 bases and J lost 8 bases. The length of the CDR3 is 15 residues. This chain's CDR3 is CASSLGLAGGYEQFF. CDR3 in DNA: TGTGCCAGCAGTTTAGGACTAGCGGGAGGGTATGAGCAGTTCTTC. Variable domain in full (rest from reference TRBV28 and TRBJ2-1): DVKVTQSSRYLVKRTGEKVFLECVQDMDHENMFWYRQDPGLGLRLIYFSYDVKMKEKGDIPEGYSVSREKKERFSLILESASTNQTSMYLCASSLGLAGGYEQFFGPGTRLTVL.

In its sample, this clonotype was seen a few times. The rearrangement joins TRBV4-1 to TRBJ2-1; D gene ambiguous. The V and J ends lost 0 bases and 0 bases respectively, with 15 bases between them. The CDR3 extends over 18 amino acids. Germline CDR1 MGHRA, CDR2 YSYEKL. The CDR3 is CASSQESFRTNSYNEQFF. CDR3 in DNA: TGCGCCAGCAGCCAAGAGTCCTTTCGCACAAACTCCTACAATGAGCAGTTCTTC.

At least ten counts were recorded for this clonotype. The CDR3 sequence: CAISAGSSYNEQFF. The CDR3 DNA follows: TGTGCCATCAGTGCCGGGAGCTCCTACAATGAGCAGTTCTTC. This chain connects TRBV10-3 to TRBJ2-1; D possibly corresponds to TRBD2 (6 bases). Germline CDR1 and CDR2: ENHRY and SYGVKD. The CDR3 is made up of 14 amino acids. Trimming took 4 bases from V and 0 from J, leaving 7 bases between them.

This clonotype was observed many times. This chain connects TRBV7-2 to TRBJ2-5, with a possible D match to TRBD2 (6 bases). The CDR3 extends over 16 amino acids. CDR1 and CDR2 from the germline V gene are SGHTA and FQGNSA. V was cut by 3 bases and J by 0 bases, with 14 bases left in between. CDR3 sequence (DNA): TGTGCCAGCAGCTTCCAAGCGGGTCCCTACCAAGAGACCCAGTACTTC. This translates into CASSFQAGPYQETQYF.

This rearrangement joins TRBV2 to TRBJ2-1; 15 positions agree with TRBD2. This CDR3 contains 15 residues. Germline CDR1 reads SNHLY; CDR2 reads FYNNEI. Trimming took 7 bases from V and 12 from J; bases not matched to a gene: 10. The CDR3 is CASIPRTSGGAAQFF. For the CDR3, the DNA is TGTGCCAGCATCCCGAGGACTAGCGGGGGGGCGGCGCAGTTCTTC.

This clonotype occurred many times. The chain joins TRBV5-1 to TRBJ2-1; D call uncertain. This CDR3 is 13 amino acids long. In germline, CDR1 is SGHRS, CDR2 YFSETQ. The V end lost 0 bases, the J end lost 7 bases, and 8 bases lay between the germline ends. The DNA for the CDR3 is TGCGCCAGCAGCTTGGGGATGGGAAATGAGCAGTTCTTC. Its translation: CASSLGMGNEQFF. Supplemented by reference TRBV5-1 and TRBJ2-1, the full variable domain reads KAGVTQTPRYLIKTRGQQVTLSCSPISGHRSVSWYQQTPGQGLQFLFEYFSETQRNKGNFPGRFSGRQFSNSRSEMNVSTLELGDSALYLCASSLGMGNEQFFGPGTRLTVL.